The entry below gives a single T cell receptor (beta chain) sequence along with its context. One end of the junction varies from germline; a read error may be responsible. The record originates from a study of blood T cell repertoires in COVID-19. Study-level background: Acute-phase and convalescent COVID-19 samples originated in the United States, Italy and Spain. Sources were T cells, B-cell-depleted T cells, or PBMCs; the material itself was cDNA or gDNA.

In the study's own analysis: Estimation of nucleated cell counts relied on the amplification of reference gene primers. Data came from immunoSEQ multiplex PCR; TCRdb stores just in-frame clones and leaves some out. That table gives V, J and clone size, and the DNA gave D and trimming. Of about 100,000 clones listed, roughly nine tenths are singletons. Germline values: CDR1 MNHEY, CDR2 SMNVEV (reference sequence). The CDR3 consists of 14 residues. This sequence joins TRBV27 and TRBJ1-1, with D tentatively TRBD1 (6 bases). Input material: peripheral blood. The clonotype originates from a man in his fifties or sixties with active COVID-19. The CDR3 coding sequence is TGTGCCAGCAGTTCCCCGGACAGAAACAATGAAGCTTTCTTT. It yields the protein CASSSPDRNNEAFF.